This TCR beta chain appears in the sequencing data of a study of blood T cells in healthy people across ages. The second PCR ran roughly 6 to 11 cycles with a sample-barcoded 5' primer and J-beta primers. TCRdb re-derived calls from the 5' RACE reads in MiXCR, one entry per CDR3 protein. The repertoire holds about 900,000 distinct CDR3 sequences, less than 80% seen once, with 25% to 35% in the top ten. This clonotype has a single count. Germline assignment: CDR1 SEHNR and CDR2 FQNEAQ (reference sequence). V lost 5 bases and J 1 base, leaving 11 bases between the germline ends. This CDR3 comprises 14 residues.

The chain recombines TRBV7-9 with TRBJ1-1; D not certain. This clonotype was sampled from a man aged 30-40 years in good health. Sequencing was done on a sample of blood. The CDR3 protein is CASSNDGRNTEAFF. The DNA for the CDR3 is TGTGCCAGCAGCAACGACGGTAGGAACACTGAAGCTTTCTTT.